This T cell receptor (beta chain) was documented in a study of blood T cell repertoires in COVID-19 (TCRdb year 2020). For the wider study: The collaborator samples originated in the United States, Italy and Spain and spanned the acute and convalescent phases of COVID-19. Nearly every sample came with metadata listing a de-identified subject ID, COVID-19 status, age in years and sex. Samples came from the ongoing ImmuneRACE study (first 160 participants) plus 1,254 subjects from 6 global collaborators. The material from the prospective study consisted of cDNA or gDNA derived from T cells, B-cell-depleted T cells, or PBMCs. The repertoires were released in a freely available public database intended as a resource for research on the immune response to SARS-CoV-2. Where available, HLA class I and class II types were taken from metadata supplied by the sample provider and were not determined by assay-based typing. Subjects who had been exposed to COVID-19, were actively infected with it, or had recovered from it provided the deeply sampled blood TCRbeta repertoires that made up the dataset. Findings and caveats that apply to the study as a whole: How much clinical and demographic metadata was included differed by source and by participant, and the metadata was provided uncurated.

Collaborating institutions collected whole blood in K2EDTA tubes following their own protocols. For TCRbeta analysis, collaborator samples were shipped as frozen whole blood, as isolated PBMCs, or as DNA extracted from either sample type. About this clone itself: Its antigen is currently not known. Base qualities are not at hand, and no much larger clone is one base apart.

The immunoSEQ Assay, a bias-controlled multiplex PCR, was used to amplify TCRbeta CDR3 regions from genomic DNA. Concerning the study's data processing: The number of nucleated cells in each sample was estimated from the amplification of reference gene primers within the assay. Sequence reads were collapsed and filtered to measure the absolute abundance of every unique TCRbeta CDR3 rearrangement. For each sample, productive Simpson clonality was calculated as the square root of Simpson's diversity index over productive rearrangements. The source is immuneACCESS, and TCRdb retained only in-frame sequences with V and J called. Part of the clones is not carried over; for the studies checked, unresolved V genes explain less than half of this, and the remainder is unexplained. The V and J calls and the clone size are those of that table, but D and trimming were determined from the DNA. Counted in this sample were fewer than 500,000 clones; 85% to 90% of them appeared once. 4.3% of the sample comes from the top ten.

The receptor comes from a woman in her thirties with acute or convalescent COVID-19. Input material: peripheral blood.

The CDR3 region has the sequence CASSFYSGEAFF. The DNA reads TGTGCCAGCAGCTTCTACAGTGGCGAAGCTTTCTTT. Rearrangement joined TRBV14 to TRBJ1-1; the D gene lacks a confident call. CDR1 and CDR2 (SGHDN, FVKESK) derive from the germline V gene. V is reduced by 5 bases and J by 8 bases, leaving a spacing of 12 bases between them. Counted from cysteine to phenylalanine, this CDR3 has 12 amino acids. Kept here is only the CDR3 DNA, which spans 36 bases and is read in frame from base 1.